This T cell receptor (beta chain) came from a study of shared clonotypes between healthy human individuals. Study-wide results and caveats: Across subsets, estimated richness was generally greater for naive than for memory populations.

On this clone itself: Its target is not known.

V dropped 5 bases and J dropped 5; count of bases not matched to a gene: 7. Germline V gives CDR1 SGHTA, CDR2 FQGNSA. The CDR3 totals 16 residues. CD4+ cell separation produced CD45RA+ naive and CD45RA-negative memory subsets. Data came from immunoSEQ multiplex PCR; TCRdb stores just in-frame clones and leaves some out. Altogether about 1.1 million clones are present, approximately 80% being singletons, with the ten largest covering 0.89%. The receptor was isolated from a man aged 18 to 35 in good health. Some clones in this sample may be carry-over from other donors' samples. What was sequenced was memory CD4+ T cells from PBMCs. Subset meaning: CD45RA-negative fraction. This chain connects TRBV7-2 to TRBJ2-5; 14 nucleotides align to TRBD2. The CDR3 protein is CASSRGLAGVVETQYF. Here the CDR3 DNA reads TGTGCCAGCAGCCGGGGACTAGCGGGAGTTGTGGAGACCCAGTACTTC. The variable domain in full, with the rest retrieved from reference TRBV7-2 and TRBJ2-5, is GAGVSQSPSNKVTEKGKDVELRCDPISGHTALYWYRQSLGQGLEFLIYFQGNSAPDKSGLPSDRFSAERTGGSVSTLTIQRTQQEDSAVYLCASSRGLAGVVETQYFGPGTRLLVL.